These 5 T cell receptor beta chains were all obtained from the same sample, sequenced in a study of siplizumab effects on memory and regulatory T cells. The method was immunoSEQ multiplex PCR; TCRdb's version includes in-frame clones alone and lacks a portion of them. The table includes tens of thousands of clones, approximately 95% detected once. Sequencing was done on a sample of non-Treg CD4+ T cells sorted from blood. Source of these receptors: a human donor in good health.

The chain uses TRBV2 and TRBJ1-1; D remains unclear. The CDR3 is made up of 16 amino acids. The V end lost 0 bases, the J end lost 3 bases, and 14 bases lay between the germline ends. Germline V gene data show CDR1 as SNHLY and CDR2 as FYNNEI. CDR3 sequence: CASSEAGRSLDTEAFF. In nucleotides, the CDR3 is TGTGCCAGCAGTGAAGCTGGCCGGTCCTTGGACACTGAAGCTTTCTTT.

The chain joins TRBV15 to TRBJ1-2; TRBD1 is a possible D gene (5 bases). This CDR3 contains 13 residues. Germline CDR1 LNHNV, CDR2 YYDKDF (reference sequence). V was pared by 4 bases and J by 4 bases, with 10 bases between. CDR3 in amino acids: CATSTGTGYGYTF. DNA for the CDR3: TGTGCCACCAGCACCGGGACGGGCTATGGCTACACCTTC.

The chain joins TRBV5-8 to TRBJ2-2; D is perhaps TRBD1 (5 bases). CDR3 size: 14 residues. The germline gives CDR1 SGHTS, CDR2 YDEGEE. V was shortened by 2 bases and J by 6 bases, with 11 bases between the two germline ends. CDR3: CASSFRVKAGELFF. CDR3 coding DNA: TGTGCCAGCAGCTTCAGGGTAAAGGCCGGGGAGCTGTTTTTT. The complete variable domain, with remaining parts taken from reference TRBV5-8 and TRBJ2-2, reads EAGVTQSPTHLIKTRGQQATLRCSPISGHTSVYWYQQALGLGLQFLLWYDEGEERNRGNFPPRFSGRQFPNYSSELNVNALELEDSALYLCASSFRVKAGELFFGEGSRLTVL.

The V call is TRBV11-3, the J call TRBJ2-3; 9 positions agree with TRBD1. Germline lookup yields CDR1 SGHNT and CDR2 YENEEA. The CDR3 covers 17 residues. The ends lost 5 bases at V and 1 base at J; junction bases unmatched: 10. This CDR3 is CASSTYGTGLGTDTQYF. The CDR3, as DNA: TGTGCCAGCAGCACATACGGGACAGGGTTGGGCACAGATACGCAGTATTTT.

This sequence joins TRBV2 and TRBJ1-5; D call uncertain. Trimming stripped 5 bases from V and 0 bases from J, with 8 bases between. Looked up from germline, CDR1 is SNHLY and CDR2 is FYNNEI. The length of the CDR3 is 14 residues. The CDR3: CASSPGSSNQPQHF. CDR3 coding DNA: TGTGCCAGCAGTCCGGGTAGTAGCAATCAGCCCCAGCATTTT.